A single sample is the source of the 25 T cell receptor beta chains below, sequenced in a study of T cell responses to AZD1222 COVID-19 vaccine. The assay was immunoSEQ multiplex PCR, and TCRdb's table has in-frame clones only and misses some. The table records approximately 100,000 clones, over 90% of them present only once. Here the sequenced sample was peripheral blood, taken on day 0 of AZD1222 vaccination. These receptors were taken from an adult in good health.

The chain couples TRBV7-3 to TRBJ1-1; D is uncertain. Trimming removed 0 bases at V and 3 bases at J, with 5 bases between. The V gene's germline CDR1 is SGHTA and CDR2 FQGTGA. CDR3 length: 13 residues. CDR3 protein: CASSLTEDTEAFF. The CDR3 nucleotides are TGTGCCAGCAGCTTAACGGAGGACACTGAAGCTTTCTTT.

CDR3 in amino acids: CASSAVAGSTDTQYF. The CDR3 DNA follows: TGTGCCAGCTCTGCAGTGGCGGGATCCACAGATACGCAGTATTTT. The rearrangement links TRBV2 to TRBJ2-3, with D maybe TRBD2 (6 bases). Per the germline V gene, CDR1 is SNHLY and CDR2 is FYNNEI. V lost 8 bases to trimming and J lost 2 bases, with 17 bases between them. The CDR3 is 15 amino acids.

The rearrangement uses TRBV28 and TRBJ2-2; tentatively, D is TRBD2 (6 bases). Germline assignment: CDR1 MDHEN and CDR2 SYDVKM. V lost 6 bases to trimming and J lost 3 bases, with 23 bases between them. The CDR3 is 18 residues long. The CDR3 sequence: CASSTPLLLGTYTGELFF. Here the CDR3 DNA reads TGTGCCAGCAGCACCCCCTTACTTCTAGGGACTTACACCGGGGAGCTGTTTTTT.

The CDR3 nucleotides are TGTGCCAGCAGCCCCCAGGACAGACGTGATGAGCAGTTCTTC. It yields the protein CASSPQDRRDEQFF. The gene calls are TRBV6-9 and TRBJ2-1; a weak D match, TRBD1 (6 bases). CDR3 length equals 14 residues. Germline values: CDR1 MNHGY, CDR2 SVAAGI. V was shortened by 6 bases and J by 8 bases, with 17 bases between the two germline ends.

The chain employs TRBV5-5 and TRBJ1-2, with TRBD1 matching 8 bases. The germline gives CDR1 SGHKS, CDR2 YYEKEE (reference sequence). The junction had 9 bases not matched to a gene; V was cut back by 3 bases and J by 8 bases. CDR3 length equals 14 residues. CDR3 loop: CASSSSGGYDGYTF. CDR3 in DNA: TGTGCCAGCAGCTCTTCAGGGGGCTACGACGGCTACACCTTC.

The chain employs TRBV18 and TRBJ2-1, with 9 bases that match TRBD2. V was clipped by 3 bases and J by 4 bases; unmatched bases: 4. CDR1 and CDR2 (germline): KGHSH, LQKENI. The CDR3 consists of 15 residues. The CDR3 spells CASSPQTSGYNEQFF. The CDR3 DNA is TGTGCCAGCTCACCGCAGACTAGCGGATACAATGAGCAGTTCTTC.

The V call is TRBV5-1, the J call TRBJ2-7; TRBD1 matches 7 bases. V shed 5 bases and J 5 bases; nucleotides not matched to a gene: 10. CDR1 and CDR2 from the germline V gene are SGHRS and YFSETQ. This CDR3 is 14 amino acids long. CDR3 in amino acids: CASSFGQVGDEQYF. The CDR3, as DNA: TGCGCCAGCAGTTTCGGACAGGTCGGCGACGAGCAGTACTTC. Combining the CDR3 with reference TRBV5-1 and TRBJ2-7 gives the whole variable domain KAGVTQTPRYLIKTRGQQVTLSCSPISGHRSVSWYQQTPGQGLQFLFEYFSETQRNKGNFPGRFSGRQFSNSRSEMNVSTLELGDSALYLCASSFGQVGDEQYFGPGTRLTVT.

This clone was observed once. The gene calls are TRBV3-1 (or the pseudogene TRBV3-2) and TRBJ2-1; the match to TRBD2 covers 12 bases. V was clipped by 3 bases and J by 4 bases; unmatched bases: 10. The CDR3 loop spans 18 amino acids. Germline-derived CDR1 and CDR2 are LGHDT and YNNKEL (reference sequence). Here the CDR3 reads CASSQGLGGLAGYNEQFF. In nucleotides, the CDR3 is TGTGCCAGCAGCCAGGGTCTTGGGGGACTAGCGGGTTACAATGAGCAGTTCTTC.

The chain has TRBV20-1 and TRBJ2-7, with D uncertain. This CDR3 region has 11 residues. Germline V lookup: CDR1 DFQATT, CDR2 SNEGSKA (reference sequence). Trimming removed 0 bases at V and 6 bases at J, with 6 bases between. CDR3 sequence (DNA): TGCAGTGCTAGAGAGGGCGGCGAGCAGTACTTC. Amino acids: CSAREGGEQYF.

This chain uses TRBV27 with TRBJ2-5, with no clear D. V shed 1 base and J shed 5 bases, with 2 bases lying between them. This CDR3 region has 11 residues. The germline CDR1 and CDR2 sequences are MNHEY and SMNVEV (reference sequence). Here the CDR3 DNA reads TGTGCCAGCAGTTTATTCGAGACCCAGTACTTC. It translates to CASSLFETQYF.

The rearrangement links TRBV5-1 to TRBJ2-5, with D possibly matching TRBD2 (6 bases). This CDR3 is built from 14 residues. The germline V and J ends were trimmed by 1 base and 4 bases, with 11 bases remaining between them. CDR1 SGHRS and CDR2 YFSETQ come from the germline V gene. The chain's CDR3 is CASSLTPGGETQYF. The CDR3 bases are TGCGCCAGCAGCTTGACCCCCGGGGGAGAGACCCAGTACTTC.

J is TRBJ2-7 and V is TRBV5-6; D unclear. Looked up from germline, CDR1 is SGHDT and CDR2 is YYEEEE. The CDR3 sequence is 14 residues long. V dropped 1 base and J dropped 0 bases, with 8 bases sitting between them. The CDR3 reads CASSLQLSSYEQYF. Written as DNA, the CDR3 is TGTGCCAGCAGCTTGCAGTTAAGCTCCTACGAGCAGTACTTC.

The genes are TRBV5-4 and TRBJ2-7; no definite D call. This CDR3 is built from 14 residues. The V and J ends lost 2 bases and 2 bases respectively, with 11 bases between them. Germline V lookup: CDR1 SGHNT, CDR2 YYREEE (reference sequence). The CDR3 DNA follows: TGTGCCAGCAGCTTATCACACGGACCCTACGAGCAGTACTTC. This gives the protein CASSLSHGPYEQYF. The full variable domain, in which reference TRBV5-4 and TRBJ2-7 provide the parts outside the CDR3, is ETGVTQSPTHLIKTRGQQVTLRCSSQSGHNTVSWYQQALGQGPQFIFQYYREEENGRGNFPPRFSGLQFPNYSSELNVNALELDDSALYLCASSLSHGPYEQYFGPGTRLTVT.

V is TRBV7-3 and J is TRBJ2-1; D ambiguous. Trimming left V 5 bases short and J 0 bases short, with 11 bases between. This CDR3 contains 15 residues. Germline-derived CDR1 and CDR2 are SGHTA and FQGTGA. CDR3 in DNA: TGTGCCAGCAGCCAAACAGAGAGCTCCTACAATGAGCAGTTCTTC. Translating gives CASSQTESSYNEQFF.

This chain uses TRBV30 with TRBJ1-1; D gene ambiguous. Trimming shortened V by 3 bases and J by 0 bases, and 8 bases separated the two germline ends. The CDR3 contains 13 residues. CDR1 is GTSNPN and CDR2 is SVGIG in the germline V gene (reference sequence). CDR3 DNA: TGTGCCTGGAGCAAGAGTTTGAACACTGAAGCTTTCTTT. It is translated as CAWSKSLNTEAFF.

The chain recombines TRBV14 with TRBJ1-2, with D maybe TRBD1 (6 bases). This CDR3 contains 14 residues. CDR1 and CDR2 from the germline V gene are SGHDN and FVKESK. Trimming left V 3 bases short and J 8 bases short, with 16 bases between. CDR3 sequence: CASSQDTGYHGYTF. The CDR3 DNA sequence: TGTGCCAGCAGCCAGGATACAGGGTACCACGGCTACACCTTC.

The chain is built from TRBV9 and TRBJ2-3; TRBD2 might be the D (6 bases). V lost 3 bases and J 5 bases, leaving 22 bases between the germline ends. The CDR3 totals 17 residues. Germline CDR1 and CDR2: SGDLS and YYNGEE. The CDR3 is CASSGGFSREFIDTQYF. In DNA, the CDR3 is TGTGCCAGCAGCGGAGGGTTTTCTCGGGAGTTTATAGATACGCAGTATTTT.

The count of this clone is one. The chain uses TRBV4-1 and TRBJ2-5; D gene uncertain. V was cut by 3 bases and J by 3 bases, with 17 bases left in between. CDR1 and CDR2 from the germline V gene are MGHRA and YSYEKL. This CDR3 has 16 residues. The CDR3 DNA follows: TGCGCCAGCAGCCAGGGGTCGTTCGGACCAGAAGAGACCCAGTACTTC. This codes for CASSQGSFGPEETQYF.

The rearrangement uses TRBV18 and TRBJ2-7, with D possibly being TRBD1 or TRBD2 (5 bases each). Germline-derived CDR1 and CDR2 are KGHSH and LQKENI. The CDR3 has 17 amino acids. Trimming stripped 0 bases from V and 0 bases from J, with 15 bases between. This CDR3 is CASSPPPGRRSSYEQYF. The CDR3 nucleotides read TGTGCCAGCTCACCACCGCCGGGACGGCGCAGCTCCTACGAGCAGTACTTC.

V usage is TRBV15 and J usage is TRBJ1-4; 7 bases fit TRBD1. This CDR3 comprises 18 residues. Germline V gives CDR1 LNHNV, CDR2 YYDKDF (reference sequence). V gave up 2 bases and J gave up 1 base; unmatched junction bases: 10. In DNA, the CDR3 is TGTGCCACCAGCAGATCACTTATACAGGGGATAACTAATGAAAAACTGTTTTTT. This codes for CATSRSLIQGITNEKLFF.

This chain joins TRBV6-5 and TRBJ1-5; no definite D call. The germline gives CDR1 MNHEY, CDR2 SVGAGI. Trimming pared 6 bases from V and 4 bases from J, leaving 10 bases between. This CDR3 has 13 amino acids. CDR3 sequence reads: CASRPGRNQPQHF. CDR3 nucleotides: TGTGCCAGCAGACCCGGGAGAAATCAGCCCCAGCATTTT.

The V gene is TRBV10-3, the J gene TRBJ2-2, with D possibly TRBD2 on 5 matching bases. The germline gives CDR1 ENHRY, CDR2 SYGVKD. This CDR3 region has 13 residues. V was cut by 5 bases and J by 8 bases, with 12 bases left in between. CDR3 sequence reads: CAISLESGGELFF. CDR3 bases: TGTGCCATCAGTCTGGAATCGGGGGGGGAGCTGTTTTTT.

This clone was seen a few times. This chain joins TRBV20-1 and TRBJ1-2, with 7 bases identical to TRBD1. The CDR3 loop spans 11 amino acids. V shed 6 bases, J shed 12 bases, and the junction held 10 bases outside the gene matches. The V gene's germline CDR1 is DFQATT and CDR2 SNEGSKA (reference sequence). The CDR3 sequence is CSAGTAEANTF. Written as DNA, the CDR3 is TGCAGTGCCGGGACAGCGGAGGCGAACACCTTC.

The chain carries TRBV9 and TRBJ1-3, with unresolved D. V lost 4 bases and J lost 0, with 11 bases in between. The CDR3 loop spans 15 amino acids. Germline V gene lookup returns CDR1 SGDLS and CDR2 YYNGEE. The CDR3 DNA follows: TGTGCCAGCAGCCGGACGGCGTTCTCTGGAAACACCATATATTTT. This gives the protein CASSRTAFSGNTIYF.

The V and J genes are TRBV7-3 and TRBJ1-1; D is possibly TRBD1 (5 bases). The CDR3 is made up of 13 amino acids. The germline V gene encodes CDR1 SGHTA and CDR2 FQGTGA. Trimming left V 1 base short and J 10 bases short, with 13 bases between. The CDR3, as DNA: TGTGCCAGCAGCTTAAAGGTCAGGGTCCCAGCTTTCTTT. Translated: CASSLKVRVPAFF.